This T cell receptor beta chain derives from a study of cytomegalovirus exposure and HLA in healthy donors. Looked up from germline, CDR1 is SGHNT and CDR2 is YENEEA. The CDR3 sequence is 15 residues long. Germline trimming cut 5 bases from V and 7 bases from J; bases unmatched to any gene: 11. Vbeta (60) and Jbeta (13) primers were used in the PCR. The table came from immunoSEQ multiplex PCR; TCRdb's copy has only in-frame clones and leaves some out. The sample holds some 190,000 clones; 78% are singletons and the top ten take 12% to 15%. Sequenced material: PBMCs. The chain recombines TRBV11-3 with TRBJ2-1, with 7 nucleotides matching TRBD2. This TCR was recovered from a woman aged 30 to 39 in good health and CMV-seropositive. CDR3 nucleotides: TGTGCCAGCAGCCAAGGTGGACTAGTCGTAAATGAGCAGTTCTTC. It yields the protein CASSQGGLVVNEQFF. Full variable domain (remainder filled in from reference TRBV11-3 and TRBJ2-1): EAGVVQSPRYKIIEKKQPVAFWCNPISGHNTLYWYLQNLGQGPELLIRYENEEAVDDSQLPKDRFSAERLKGVDSTLKIQPAELGDSAVYLCASSQGGLVVNEQFFGPGTRLTVL.